The rows below give T cell receptor beta chains drawn from one sample of a study of shared clonotypes between healthy human individuals. The table came from immunoSEQ multiplex PCR; TCRdb's copy has only in-frame clones and leaves some out. Of around 700,000 clones in the sample, roughly 73% were seen once. Sequencing used memory CD4+ T cells sorted from blood. These receptors originate from a woman aged 25 to 39 in good health. Both conserved end residues are part of each CDR3. Fields, in order: V gene, J gene, clone size, D gene, CDR3 DNA, CDR3 protein. The D gene is left open where the match is weak. For some rows the clone size is stated as once, few or many, or as a class when expanded; others skip it.

v_call: TRBV13
j_call: TRBJ1-1
clone_size: .
d_call: TRBD1
cdr3_nt: TGTGCCAGCAGCTTAGACAGGGGAAGCACTGAAGCTTTCTTT
cdr3_aa: CASSLDRGSTEAFF

v_call: TRBV2
j_call: TRBJ1-5
clone_size: .
d_call: .
cdr3_nt: TGTGCCAGCAGTTCAGGGGCGGCTGAGGATCAGCCCCAGCATTTT
cdr3_aa: CASSSGAAEDQPQHF

v_call: TRBV5-1
j_call: TRBJ2-1
clone_size: .
d_call: TRBD2
cdr3_nt: TGCGCCAGCAGGGCGGCGGGAGGATACAATGAGCAGTTCTTC
cdr3_aa: CASRAAGGYNEQFF

v_call: TRBV4-2
j_call: TRBJ1-4
clone_size: .
d_call: .
cdr3_nt: TGTGCCAGCAGCCAAGGGGGTCCGAATGAAAAACTGTTTTTT
cdr3_aa: CASSQGGPNEKLFF

v_call: TRBV2
j_call: TRBJ1-2
clone_size: .
d_call: .
cdr3_nt: TGTGCCAGCAGTGTGAGTGCAGGTACTAACTATGGCTACACCTTC
cdr3_aa: CASSVSAGTNYGYTF

v_call: TRBV27
j_call: TRBJ1-2
clone_size: .
d_call: TRBD1
cdr3_nt: TGTGCCAGCAGTCCGAGGGACAGGGAGGATGGCTACACCTTC
cdr3_aa: CASSPRDREDGYTF

v_call: TRBV4-2
j_call: TRBJ2-1
clone_size: .
d_call: TRBD2
cdr3_nt: TGTGCCAGCAGCCAAGATATCACTAGCGGGAGACCAAACAATGAGCAGTTCTTC
cdr3_aa: CASSQDITSGRPNNEQFF

v_call: TRBV6-6
j_call: TRBJ2-5
clone_size: .
d_call: .
cdr3_nt: TGTGCCAGCAGTTTCCCGCCCGACAGACAACAAGAGACCCAGTACTTC
cdr3_aa: CASSFPPDRQQETQYF

v_call: TRBV15
j_call: TRBJ2-2
clone_size: .
d_call: .
cdr3_nt: TGTGCCACCAGCAGAGATCCAGGCACCGGGGAGCTGTTTTTT
cdr3_aa: CATSRDPGTGELFF

v_call: TRBV9
j_call: TRBJ1-2
clone_size: .
d_call: .
cdr3_nt: TGTGCCAGCAGCGTTGGGAGACAGCGACCTAACTATGGCTACACCTTC
cdr3_aa: CASSVGRQRPNYGYTF

v_call: TRBV19
j_call: TRBJ2-5
clone_size: .
d_call: .
cdr3_nt: TGTGCCAGTAGTTATGCGAGCGGCCAAGAGACCCAGTACTTC
cdr3_aa: CASSYASGQETQYF

v_call: TRBV19
j_call: TRBJ2-7
clone_size: .
d_call: .
cdr3_nt: TGTGCCAGTAGTGGAGCAGCTTACGAGCAGTACTTC
cdr3_aa: CASSGAAYEQYF

v_call: TRBV7-2
j_call: TRBJ2-2
clone_size: many
d_call: TRBD2
cdr3_nt: TGTGCCAGCAGCTCTGGGCTAGCGGGGGTAAACACCGGGGAGCTGTTTTTT
cdr3_aa: CASSSGLAGVNTGELFF

v_call: TRBV11-3
j_call: TRBJ1-1
clone_size: .
d_call: .
cdr3_nt: TGTGCCAGCAGCCCCGGGACGTCTGGCCCAGGGACTGAAGCTTTCTTT
cdr3_aa: CASSPGTSGPGTEAFF

v_call: TRBV6-1
j_call: TRBJ1-5
clone_size: .
d_call: .
cdr3_nt: TGTGCCACTACATCCCGGGGGAGTTTAGATCAGCCCCAGCATTTT
cdr3_aa: CATTSRGSLDQPQHF

v_call: TRBV27
j_call: TRBJ2-7
clone_size: .
d_call: .
cdr3_nt: TGTGCCAGCAGAGGATACTTGGGCGAGCAGTACTTC
cdr3_aa: CASRGYLGEQYF

v_call: TRBV7-9
j_call: TRBJ1-5
clone_size: .
d_call: .
cdr3_nt: TGTGCCAGCAGCTCAAATATTTCTCCCGATAGCAATCAGCCCCAGCATTTT
cdr3_aa: CASSSNISPDSNQPQHF

v_call: TRBV5-4
j_call: TRBJ1-4
clone_size: .
d_call: TRBD1
cdr3_nt: TGTGCCAGCAGCCGACAGGGTAGGGATGAAAAACTGTTTTTT
cdr3_aa: CASSRQGRDEKLFF